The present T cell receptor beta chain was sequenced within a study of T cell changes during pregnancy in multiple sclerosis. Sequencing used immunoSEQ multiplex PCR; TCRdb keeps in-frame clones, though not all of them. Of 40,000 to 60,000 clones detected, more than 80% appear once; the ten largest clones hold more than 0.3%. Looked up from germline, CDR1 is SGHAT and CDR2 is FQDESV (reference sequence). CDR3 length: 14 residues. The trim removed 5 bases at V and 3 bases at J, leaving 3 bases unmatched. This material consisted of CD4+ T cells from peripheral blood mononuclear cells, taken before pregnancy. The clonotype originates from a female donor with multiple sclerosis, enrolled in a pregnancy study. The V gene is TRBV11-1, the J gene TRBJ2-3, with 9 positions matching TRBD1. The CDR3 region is CASSQTGGTDTQYF. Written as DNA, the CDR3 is TGTGCCAGCAGCCAGACAGGGGGGACAGATACGCAGTATTTT.